Below, one T cell receptor (beta chain) is given with its context. Its antigen is unknown. The entry originates in a study of human T cells and chemical hapten exposure. Study context: DPC (0.01%) was patch tested on the upper back and read at 6 days. Patients, largely female, had alopecia areata, totalis or universalis.

Broader study findings: TCRs at high frequency, those above 1 in 1000, did not change with DPC sensitization. A positive correlation with patch test score was shown by PT1 expanded TCR counts.

Germline V gene data show CDR1 as DFQATT and CDR2 as SNEGSKA (reference sequence). CDR3 length: 16 residues. Trimming at V came to 6 bases and at J to 1 base, leaving 14 bases not matched to a gene. TCRdb re-analysed the RACE reads in MiXCR, keeping a single row per CDR3 protein. Of around 60,000 distinct CDR3 sequences detected, 6.5% to 8.5% appear once; the ten largest clones hold around 1.6%. This sample's time point: pre-sensitization, week 0. Treatment denoted: therapeutic diphenylcyclopropenone sensitization with weekly scalp DPC. The source material was whole blood, sampled in connection with sensitization to the hapten diphenylcyclopropenone (DPC). The source is a woman in her twenties or thirties with alopecia areata. Some clones in this sample may be carry-over from other donors' samples. V is TRBV20-1 and J is TRBJ2-7; 8 bases fit TRBD1. The chain's CDR3 is CSARPPGTGDSYEQYF. The DNA of the CDR3 is TGCAGTGCCCGGCCCCCGGGGACAGGCGATTCCTACGAGCAGTACTTC.